This T cell receptor (beta chain) was recovered during a study of blood T cell repertoires in COVID-19. For the study at large: PBMCs, B-cell-depleted T cells, or T cells provided the cDNA or gDNA that made up the material.

Trimming left V 5 bases short and J 0 bases short, with 14 bases between. Germline V gene data show CDR1 as SGHVS and CDR2 as FQNEAQ. This CDR3 comprises 15 residues. This table comes from immunoSEQ multiplex PCR, and its TCRdb copy is limited to in-frame clones, with some not included. The data hold approximately 260,000 clones, with about 80% observed a single time. Sequencing input: peripheral blood. This clonotype was sampled from a woman at least 80 years old with acute or convalescent COVID-19. The rearrangement joins TRBV7-8 to TRBJ2-7, with a tentative D call TRBD2 (5 bases). CDR3 sequence (DNA): TGTGCCAGCAGCCTACGGGGTATTAGCTCCTACGAGCAGTACTTC. Its protein is CASSLRGISSYEQYF.